These T cell receptor beta chains were read from a single sample in a study of blood T cell repertoires in COVID-19. Sequencing was performed with immunoSEQ multiplex PCR; in TCRdb, only in-frame clones are kept and a portion is missing. The data contain over 600,000 clones, approximately 90% of them singletons. Sample: peripheral blood. These receptors all stem from a woman under 30 with acute or convalescent COVID-19. The CDR3 runs from the conserved cysteine through the conserved F or W. D genes are given only for firm matches. Size tells how often a clone was seen (once, few, many) or the class of an expanded clone, and some rows leave it out.

abundance: NA; d_gene: NA; v_gene: TRBV29-1; j_gene: TRBJ1-1; CDR3nt: TGCAGCGTCGGCCATACTGGGGGCAGGAGCGCTGAAGCTTTCTTT; CDR3aa: CSVGHTGGRSAEAFF
abundance: NA; d_gene: NA; v_gene: TRBV3-1/TRBV3-2; j_gene: TRBJ1-1; CDR3nt: TGTGCCAGCAGCCAAGAGAGGCAGGGGTATGTTTTCAGGACTGAAGCTTTCTTT; CDR3aa: CASSQERQGYVFRTEAFF
abundance: NA; d_gene: NA; v_gene: TRBV7-6; j_gene: TRBJ2-6; CDR3nt: TGTGCCAGCAGCCCGTTCTCTGGGGCCAACGTCCTGACTTTC; CDR3aa: CASSPFSGANVLTF
abundance: NA; d_gene: NA; v_gene: TRBV24-1; j_gene: TRBJ2-3; CDR3nt: TGTGCCACCAGTGATCCCCGTAGCACAGATACGCAGTATTTT; CDR3aa: CATSDPRSTDTQYF
abundance: few; d_gene: NA; v_gene: TRBV5-5; j_gene: TRBJ1-2; CDR3nt: TGTGCCAGCAGCCGAGGCCCCGACAGAGACTATGGCTACACCTTC; CDR3aa: CASSRGPDRDYGYTF
abundance: NA; d_gene: NA; v_gene: TRBV29-1; j_gene: TRBJ2-3; CDR3nt: TGCAGCGTCGCCCCGGGCACAGATACGCAGTATTTT; CDR3aa: CSVAPGTDTQYF
abundance: once; d_gene: NA; v_gene: TRBV5-1; j_gene: TRBJ1-2; CDR3nt: TGCGCCAGCAGACAGGGACCGAACTATGGCTACACCTTC; CDR3aa: CASRQGPNYGYTF
abundance: NA; d_gene: NA; v_gene: TRBV7-6; j_gene: TRBJ1-2; CDR3nt: TGTGCCAGCAGCCCGGGAGGGGGGCCGCGAGGGGGCTACACCTTC; CDR3aa: CASSPGGGPRGGYTF
abundance: NA; d_gene: NA; v_gene: TRBV6-6; j_gene: TRBJ2-3; CDR3nt: TGTGCCAGCAGTCCCAAAGGGGGGGAAATCCTCACAGATACGCAGTATTTT; CDR3aa: CASSPKGGEILTDTQYF
abundance: NA; d_gene: TRBD2; v_gene: TRBV27; j_gene: TRBJ2-1; CDR3nt: TGTGCCAGCAGGGCGGGGGGATCGGCTGCCAATGAGCAGTTCTTC; CDR3aa: CASRAGGSAANEQFF
abundance: NA; d_gene: NA; v_gene: TRBV5-1; j_gene: TRBJ1-1; CDR3nt: TGCGCCAGCAGCTTGGATCCGGGGATCACTGAAGCTTTCTTT; CDR3aa: CASSLDPGITEAFF
abundance: NA; d_gene: NA; v_gene: TRBV27; j_gene: TRBJ2-7; CDR3nt: TGTGCCAGCAGTCAGAAACAGGGAGAAACCTACGAGCAGTACTTC; CDR3aa: CASSQKQGETYEQYF
abundance: NA; d_gene: NA; v_gene: TRBV6-5; j_gene: TRBJ2-2; CDR3nt: TGTGCCAGCCAGGGACACCTGAACACCGGGGAGCTGTTTTTT; CDR3aa: CASQGHLNTGELFF
abundance: NA; d_gene: TRBD1; v_gene: TRBV9; j_gene: TRBJ1-3; CDR3nt: TGTGCCAGCAGCGGGGACAGAAGCTCTGGAAACACCATATATTTT; CDR3aa: CASSGDRSSGNTIYF
abundance: NA; d_gene: NA; v_gene: TRBV7-9; j_gene: TRBJ1-2; CDR3nt: TGTGCCAGCAGCCCAAGCCGTGGCGGAGATGGAGGCTACACCTTC; CDR3aa: CASSPSRGGDGGYTF
abundance: NA; d_gene: NA; v_gene: TRBV14; j_gene: TRBJ2-2; CDR3nt: TGTGCCAGCAGCCAAGATCGCAGGTTTGGAACCGGGGAGCTGTTTTTT; CDR3aa: CASSQDRRFGTGELFF
abundance: NA; d_gene: TRBD2; v_gene: TRBV15; j_gene: TRBJ2-1; CDR3nt: TGTGCCACCAGCAGAGAGGCGGGGGGCTCCTACAATGAGCAGTTCTTC; CDR3aa: CATSREAGGSYNEQFF